The 14 T cell receptor beta chains listed next were all sequenced from one sample in a study of identical twins. TCRdb reprocessed the 5' RACE reads via MiXCR and lists one record per CDR3 protein. Of 650,000 to 800,000 distinct CDR3 sequences in the sample, around 8.3% were seen once. The sample also formed part of further work on yellow fever vaccine responses in identical twins.

Sequenced input: PBMCs. The receptors derive from a woman aged 18-30 years in good health.

This clonotype was detected ten times or more. The chain is built from TRBV12-3 or TRBV12-4 and TRBJ2-1, with 7 bases identical to TRBD1. The CDR3 is 15 residues long. V shed 0 bases and J 8 bases; nucleotides not matched to a gene: 7. The CDR3 DNA is TGTGCCAGCAGTTTAGCCACGACAGGGTTCGATGAGCAGTTCTTC. It yields the protein CASSLATTGFDEQFF.

This clonotype was observed a few times. The V gene is TRBV10-3, the J gene TRBJ2-3; 9 nucleotides agree with TRBD1. The CDR3 has 16 amino acids. The V gene end was trimmed by 1 base and the J gene end by 1 base; junction bases not matched to a gene: 3. Germline assignment: CDR1 ENHRY and CDR2 SYGVKD. CDR3 protein: CAISEWGQGGTDTQYF. DNA for the CDR3: TGTGCCATCAGTGAGTGGGGACAGGGTGGCACAGATACGCAGTATTTT.

This clonotype was seen a handful of times. This chain connects TRBV29-1 to TRBJ2-5, with 7 positions matching TRBD2. The CDR3 is 12 residues long. CDR1 and CDR2 from the germline V gene are SQVTM and ANQGSEA. V shed 7 bases and J 4 bases; nucleotides not matched to a gene: 6. The CDR3 loop is CSGGSPGETQYF. The CDR3 DNA reads as TGCAGCGGCGGGAGTCCGGGAGAGACCCAGTACTTC.

This clonotype was seen more than once but under ten times. The chain has TRBV20-1 and TRBJ2-7, with no clear D. Per germline, CDR1 DFQATT and CDR2 SNEGSKA (reference sequence). V was trimmed by 6 bases and J by 6 bases, leaving 12 bases between them. The CDR3 contains 11 residues. The chain's CDR3 is CSASLAPEQYF. In nucleotides, the CDR3 is TGCAGTGCATCTTTGGCTCCCGAGCAGTACTTC.

In its sample, this clonotype was seen a few times. This chain links TRBV18 with TRBJ2-1; D uncertain. V lost 0 bases, J lost 9 bases, and 6 bases lay in between. CDR3 length equals 12 residues. CDR1 and CDR2 from the germline V gene are KGHSH and LQKENI. CDR3 in amino acids: CASSPPSSEQFF. As DNA, the CDR3 is TGTGCCAGCTCACCACCCTCTTCTGAGCAGTTCTTC.

This clonotype turned up a few times. The V gene is TRBV28, the J gene TRBJ1-1; D remains ambiguous. Trimming cost V 2 bases and J 7 bases, with 14 bases left between them. There are 14 residues in the CDR3. CDR1 MDHEN and CDR2 SYDVKM come from the germline V gene. CDR3 sequence: CASSLKPAKIEAFF. The CDR3 DNA reads as TGTGCCAGCAGTTTAAAGCCGGCCAAGATTGAAGCTTTCTTT.

V gene TRBV4-2 combines with J gene TRBJ2-1; 9 positions agree with TRBD2. This CDR3 contains 14 residues. CDR1 LGHNA and CDR2 YNFKEQ come from the germline V gene. The trim removed 9 bases at V and 3 bases at J, leaving 6 bases unmatched. The DNA of the CDR3 is TGTGCCAGTGCGACTAGCGGACTCTACAATGAGCAGTTCTTC. Translating it yields CASATSGLYNEQFF.

This clonotype was counted ten times or more. The V call is TRBV7-9, the J call TRBJ2-7, with D hard to call. Trimming took 5 bases from V and 3 from J, leaving 5 bases between them. Germline-derived CDR1 and CDR2 are SEHNR and FQNEAQ (reference sequence). This CDR3 contains 11 residues. CDR3 DNA: TGTGCCAGCAGCACCTACTACGAGCAGTACTTC. Translated: CASSTYYEQYF.

This clonotype was observed many times. The rearrangement uses TRBV3-1 and TRBJ2-1; the D is unclear. CDR1 is LGHDT, CDR2 YNNKEL, per germline (reference sequence). Trimming shortened V by 1 base and J by 5 bases, and 3 bases separated the two germline ends. The CDR3 sequence is 12 residues long. DNA of the CDR3: TGTGCCAGCAGCCAAGTTGACAATGAGCAGTTCTTC. Protein product: CASSQVDNEQFF.

This clonotype was found a few times. The chain employs TRBV20-1 and TRBJ2-5; D remains ambiguous. This CDR3 is built from 12 residues. Per germline, CDR1 DFQATT and CDR2 SNEGSKA (reference sequence). V lost 3 bases, J lost 3 bases, and 8 bases lay in between. The CDR3 spells CSASGQEETQYF. The CDR3 nucleotides read TGCAGTGCTAGCGGGCAGGAAGAGACCCAGTACTTC.

This clonotype was counted only a few times. One junction end does not reproduce the germline sequence, and a read error may be involved. The rearrangement uses TRBV7-7 and TRBJ2-1; 11 bases map to TRBD2. This CDR3 region has 16 residues. Germline CDR1 reads SSHAT; CDR2 reads FNYEAQ (reference sequence). CDR3 in amino acids: CASSRMGSGGANEQFF. CDR3 nucleotides: TGTGCTAGCAGCCGAATGGGTAGCGGGGGGGCCAATGAGCAGTTCTTC. Full variable domain (missing parts from reference TRBV7-7 and TRBJ2-1): GAGVSQSPRYKVTKRGQDVTLRCDPISSHATLYWYQQALGQGPEFLTYFNYEAQPDKSGLPSDRFSAERPEGSISTLTIQRTEQRDSAMYRCASSRMGSGGANEQFFGPGTRLTVL.

This clonotype showed up just a few times. The chain couples TRBV10-3 to TRBJ2-2, with D possibly being TRBD1 (6 bases). Germline CDR1 and CDR2: ENHRY and SYGVKD. Trimming shortened V by 6 bases and J by 3 bases, and 14 bases separated the two germline ends. The CDR3 is 15 amino acids. The DNA of the CDR3 is TGTGCCATCAGCCCGGACAGCCGAGACACCGGGGAGCTGTTTTTT. It specifies CAISPDSRDTGELFF.

This clonotype showed up many times. The chain couples TRBV12-3 or TRBV12-4 to TRBJ1-5, with 9 bases aligning to TRBD1. The CDR3 has 15 residues. V was clipped by 6 bases and J by 4 bases; unmatched bases: 7. For the CDR3, the DNA is TGTGCCAGCAGCTTTAGGACAGGGGATAATCAGCCCCAGCATTTT. Protein: CASSFRTGDNQPQHF.

J is TRBJ2-2 and V is TRBV27, with D uncertain. This CDR3 has 15 residues. V was trimmed by 0 bases and J by 1 base, leaving 6 bases between them. Germline V CDR1 and CDR2: MNHEY, SMNVEV (reference sequence). The CDR3 spells CASSLSMGNTGELFF. DNA of the CDR3: TGTGCCAGCAGTTTATCGATGGGGAACACCGGGGAGCTGTTTTTT.